What follows are 27 T cell receptor beta chains derived from one specimen sequenced in a study of shared clonotypes between healthy human individuals. Generated by immunoSEQ multiplex PCR, the TCRdb table keeps only in-frame clones and is missing some. The profile shows 950,000 to 1,200,000 clones, 70% to 85% of them singletons. Source material: memory CD4+ T cells from PBMCs. Subset meaning: CD45RA-negative fraction. The receptors were sampled from a man between 18 and 29 years old in good health. Some clones in this sample may be carry-over from other donors' samples.

This clone was seen just once. The chain couples TRBV5-1 to TRBJ1-1, with D unclear. Germline CDR1 reads SGHRS; CDR2 reads YFSETQ. CDR3 length: 14 residues. V lost 2 bases, J lost 0 bases, and 8 bases lay in between. The CDR3 spells CASSFLGMNTEAFF. In nucleotides, the CDR3 is TGCGCCAGCAGCTTTCTGGGCATGAACACTGAAGCTTTCTTT.

This chain links TRBV7-2 with TRBJ1-3; tentative D call: TRBD1 (5 bases). This CDR3 region has 16 residues. The ends were cut back, 4 bases at V and 0 bases at J, with 13 bases in the middle. The germline gives CDR1 SGHTA, CDR2 FQGNSA. DNA for the CDR3: TGTGCCAGCAGCTCAACGGGACTGATCTCTGGAAACACCATATATTTT. Translated, it gives CASSSTGLISGNTIYF.

This clone was observed a handful of times. The chain links TRBV5-1 to TRBJ2-7; the match to TRBD1 covers 12 bases. The length of the CDR3 is 15 residues. CDR1 and CDR2 (germline): SGHRS, YFSETQ. V lost 7 bases and J lost 7; bases outside the gene matches: 12. CDR3 region: CASCLSGTGGEEQYF. CDR3 nucleotide sequence: TGCGCCAGCTGCCTCTCCGGGACAGGGGGCGAGGAGCAGTACTTC.

The V gene is TRBV11-2, the J gene TRBJ2-7; 9 bases match TRBD1. The germline V gene encodes CDR1 SGHAT and CDR2 FQNNGV. After removal of 1 base from V and 3 bases from J, the junction contained 10 bases not matched to a gene. The CDR3 runs to 17 residues. Here the CDR3 reads CASSLGGLPGQGYEQYF. The DNA of the CDR3 is TGTGCCAGCAGCTTAGGGGGACTTCCGGGACAGGGCTACGAGCAGTACTTC.

The count of this clone is one. This chain uses TRBV30 with TRBJ1-4, with unresolved D. The CDR3 spans 15 residues. CDR1 is GTSNPN, CDR2 SVGIG, per germline (reference sequence). Deletions cut 2 bases from V and 0 bases from J, with 10 bases between. The CDR3: CAWSPGRTTNEKLFF. The CDR3 DNA reads as TGTGCCTGGAGTCCCGGGAGGACAACTAATGAAAAACTGTTTTTT.

The gene calls are TRBV9 and TRBJ2-5; D is unresolved. The germline gives CDR1 SGDLS, CDR2 YYNGEE. Trimming cost V 0 bases and J 5 bases, with 14 bases left between them. This CDR3 has 15 residues. The CDR3 DNA sequence: TGTGCCAGCAGCGTAGGGGTAGGGTCGATGGAGACCCAGTACTTC. Translated, it gives CASSVGVGSMETQYF.

This clone has a handful of counts. The chain combines TRBV19 with TRBJ1-5, with D possibly matching TRBD1 (5 bases). Trimming shortened V by 6 bases and J by 1 base, and 16 bases separated the two germline ends. Germline V gene lookup returns CDR1 LNHDA and CDR2 SQIVND (reference sequence). The CDR3 length is 16 residues. DNA for the CDR3: TGTGCCAGTAGCCCTACTGGGACGTTGAGCAATCAGCCCCAGCATTTT. This encodes CASSPTGTLSNQPQHF. Complete variable domain (other parts from reference TRBV19 and TRBJ1-5): DGGITQSPKYLFRKEGQNVTLSCEQNLNHDAMYWYRQDPGQGLRLIYYSQIVNDFQKGDIAEGYSVSREKKESFPLTVTSAQKNPTAFYLCASSPTGTLSNQPQHFGDGTRLSIL.

This clone was seen only a few times. This chain links TRBV28 with TRBJ2-7; 8 nucleotides line up with TRBD2. Germline V gives CDR1 MDHEN, CDR2 SYDVKM. With V trimmed by 5 bases and J by 3 bases, 6 bases remained unmatched. This CDR3 spans 14 amino acids. The CDR3 loop reads CASSELADGYEQYF. CDR3 nucleotides: TGTGCCAGCAGTGAACTAGCGGATGGCTACGAGCAGTACTTC.

J is TRBJ1-1 and V is TRBV25-1; D might be TRBD1 (6 bases). CDR1 is MGHDK and CDR2 is SYGVNS in the germline V gene. V was shortened by 7 bases and J by 6 bases, with 18 bases between the two germline ends. CDR3 length: 14 residues. The CDR3 protein is CASKMGGGRSEAFF. The CDR3 DNA reads TGTGCCAGCAAGATGGGGGGCGGTAGGTCTGAAGCTTTCTTT.

The V call is TRBV5-1, the J call TRBJ2-3, with a weak D call TRBD2 (6 bases). Trimming cost V 4 bases and J 0 bases, with 15 bases left between them. This CDR3 has 16 amino acids. CDR1 and CDR2 from the germline V gene are SGHRS and YFSETQ. The chain's CDR3 is CASSPGGRGSTDTQYF. CDR3 nucleotides: TGCGCCAGCAGCCCCGGAGGGCGGGGTAGCACAGATACGCAGTATTTT.

The CDR3 region is CASSLDQRNTIYF. The DNA for the CDR3 is TGCGCCAGCAGCTTGGACCAGCGAAACACCATATATTTT. The chain recombines TRBV5-1 with TRBJ1-3; D unresolved. Trimming left V 0 bases short and J 5 bases short, with 6 bases between. The CDR3 length is 13 residues. Germline CDR1 SGHRS, CDR2 YFSETQ.

Concerning this clone itself: This sequence may be a read error, since a much larger clone differs from it by one base. The identical CDR3 is also encoded by other nucleotide sequences in the sample. V usage is TRBV27 and J usage is TRBJ1-1; D is possibly TRBD1 (5 bases). This CDR3 has 14 residues. Looked up from germline, CDR1 is MNHEY and CDR2 is SMNVEV (reference sequence). Trimming took off 2 bases at V and 0 bases at J, with 7 bases between the two ends. CDR3 sequence: CASSLRGMNTEAFF. The CDR3 nucleotides read TGTGCCAGCAGTTTACGGGGGATGAACACTGAAGCTTTCTTT.

V and J are TRBV9 and TRBJ2-5; 14 bases agree with TRBD2. Trimming at V came to 5 bases and at J to 7 bases, leaving 7 bases not matched to a gene. The CDR3 consists of 15 residues. CDR1 and CDR2 from the germline V gene are SGDLS and YYNGEE. CDR3 DNA: TGTGCCAGCAGTAGTGCCGGGACTAGCGGGGGGACCCAGTACTTC. Protein sequence: CASSSAGTSGGTQYF.

This clone showed up just once. V gene TRBV9 combines with J gene TRBJ2-3; D remains ambiguous. The V and J ends lost 0 bases and 0 bases respectively, with 14 bases between them. Germline V gives CDR1 SGDLS, CDR2 YYNGEE. This CDR3 comprises 17 residues. The CDR3 loop is CASSVGASAASTDTQYF. The CDR3 coding sequence is TGTGCCAGCAGCGTAGGAGCCAGCGCTGCTAGCACAGATACGCAGTATTTT. Drawing the rest from reference TRBV9 and TRBJ2-3, the complete variable domain is DSGVTQTPKHLITATGQRVTLRCSPRSGDLSVYWYQQSLDQGLQFLIQYYNGEERAKGNILERFSAQQFPDLHSELNLSSLELGDSALYFCASSVGASAASTDTQYFGPGTRLTVL.

This clone has ten or more counts. The chain has TRBV9 and TRBJ1-3, with D unresolved. This CDR3 contains 16 residues. Germline CDR1 SGDLS, CDR2 YYNGEE. Trimming pared 2 bases from V and 0 bases from J, leaving 12 bases between. CDR3 sequence (DNA): TGTGCCAGCAGCGTTGGGGATGCGAACTCTGGAAACACCATATATTTT. Translation gives CASSVGDANSGNTIYF.

The chain is built from TRBV6-5 and TRBJ2-7; 11 positions match TRBD2. This CDR3 has 16 amino acids. The V and J ends lost 4 bases and 0 bases, in that order; junction bases with no gene match: 5. The V gene's germline CDR1 is MNHEY and CDR2 SVGAGI. CDR3 nucleotides: TGTGCCAGCAGTTCCCTAGCGGGGGGTAGCTCCTACGAGCAGTACTTC. Residues: CASSSLAGGSSYEQYF.

V gene TRBV18 combines with J gene TRBJ1-2; D is unresolved. The CDR3 covers 15 residues. Germline values: CDR1 KGHSH, CDR2 LQKENI. V was pared by 2 bases and J by 2 bases, with 12 bases between. The CDR3 spells CASSPGGQLNYGYTF. In DNA, the CDR3 is TGTGCCAGCTCACCAGGCGGCCAGCTGAACTATGGCTACACCTTC.

This chain connects TRBV19 to TRBJ1-2, with TRBD1 matching over 7 bases. Trimming at V came to 2 bases and at J to 8 bases, leaving 8 bases not matched to a gene. CDR3 length: 14 amino acids. CDR1 and CDR2 (germline): LNHDA, SQIVND (reference sequence). CDR3 residues: CASSITYTGDGYTF. The CDR3 nucleotides are TGTGCCAGTAGTATAACTTATACAGGGGACGGCTACACCTTC. The full variable domain, with the rest looked up from reference TRBV19 and TRBJ1-2, is DGGITQSPKYLFRKEGQNVTLSCEQNLNHDAMYWYRQDPGQGLRLIYYSQIVNDFQKGDIAEGYSVSREKKESFPLTVTSAQKNPTAFYLCASSITYTGDGYTFGSGTRLTVV.

This clone was observed many times. CDR3 nucleotides: TGTGCCAGCAGCTCGCCGGGAATCAGAGAGACCCAGTACTTC. Translated, it gives CASSSPGIRETQYF. The rearrangement uses TRBV5-6 and TRBJ2-5; possible D gene TRBD2, 5 bases. Germline V gene lookup returns CDR1 SGHDT and CDR2 YYEEEE. This CDR3 comprises 14 residues. Trimming pared 3 bases from V and 4 bases from J, leaving 13 bases between.

V and J are TRBV29-1 and TRBJ1-2; the D is unclear. CDR1 SQVTM and CDR2 ANQGSEA come from the germline V gene. This CDR3 has 12 amino acids. The germline V and J ends were trimmed by 2 bases and 4 bases, with 8 bases remaining between them. CDR3 in amino acids: CSVENTRYGYTF. As DNA, the CDR3 is TGCAGCGTTGAAAACACCCGCTATGGCTACACCTTC.

This rearrangement joins TRBV6-6 to TRBJ2-7; D not certain. The V and J ends lost 8 bases and 4 bases respectively, with 12 bases between them. This CDR3 spans 12 amino acids. The V gene's germline CDR1 is MNHNY and CDR2 SVGAGI (reference sequence). CDR3 nucleotide sequence: TGTGCCAGCCGGGCGAATCGGTACGAGCAGTACTTC. This codes for CASRANRYEQYF.

The gene calls are TRBV29-1 and TRBJ2-1; 7 bases match TRBD2. V lost 7 bases, J lost 2 bases, and 8 bases stayed unmatched. Germline CDR1 and CDR2: SQVTM and ANQGSEA. The CDR3 spans 14 residues. This chain's CDR3 is CSADGGTTYNEQFF. For the CDR3, the DNA is TGCAGCGCCGACGGGGGGACGACCTACAATGAGCAGTTCTTC.

V and J are TRBV7-9 and TRBJ1-2, with D possibly TRBD1 on 6 matching bases. CDR1 is SEHNR and CDR2 is FQNEAQ in the germline V gene (reference sequence). This CDR3 is 15 amino acids long. The V and J ends lost 1 base and 6 bases respectively, with 15 bases between them. CDR3 sequence reads: CASSLGGIQGNGYTF. In DNA form, the CDR3 reads TGTGCCAGCAGCTTAGGAGGGATACAGGGAAATGGCTACACCTTC.

The CDR3 DNA reads as TGTGCCAGCTCACCACAAGCGGGATTGACCTACGAGCAGTACTTC. It specifies CASSPQAGLTYEQYF. The chain is built from TRBV18 and TRBJ2-7; TRBD2 aligns across 7 bases. Germline CDR1 reads KGHSH; CDR2 reads LQKENI. CDR3 size: 15 residues. V dropped 1 base and J dropped 2; count of bases not matched to a gene: 5.

V usage is TRBV28 and J usage is TRBJ2-7; 9 nucleotides line up with TRBD1. CDR1 is MDHEN and CDR2 is SYDVKM in the germline V gene. The junction had 12 bases not matched to a gene; V was cut back by 8 bases and J by 7 bases. The CDR3 covers 14 residues. The CDR3 region has the DNA TGTGCCAGCGAGTCGGGACAGGGTTTGTATGAGCAGTACTTC. This gives the protein CASESGQGLYEQYF.

This clone was counted a single time. The chain carries TRBV19 and TRBJ1-1; possibly TRBD1 for D (6 bases). The CDR3 contains 15 residues. The germline gives CDR1 LNHDA, CDR2 SQIVND (reference sequence). Trimming cost V 6 bases and J 0 bases, with 14 bases left between them. As DNA, the CDR3 is TGTGCCAGTAGAAGGGGGACACCGATGAACACTGAAGCTTTCTTT. Translating gives CASRRGTPMNTEAFF.

The J gene is TRBJ2-5, the V gene TRBV14; D remains unclear. Per the germline V gene, CDR1 is SGHDN and CDR2 is FVKESK. The CDR3 runs to 14 residues. The V and J ends lost 1 base and 2 bases respectively, with 8 bases between them. Here the CDR3 reads CASSQAQVQETQYF. The CDR3 DNA follows: TGTGCCAGCAGCCAAGCCCAGGTACAAGAGACCCAGTACTTC.